This entry lists 8 T cell receptor beta chains sequenced from one sample in a study of cytomegalovirus exposure and HLA in healthy donors. The PCR had 60 Vbeta and 13 Jbeta primers. Measured with immunoSEQ multiplex PCR; TCRdb has only the in-frame clones, and not every one. The table shows about 120,000 clones, with around 73% occurring only once. The sample consisted of PBMCs. The receptors stem from a female donor in good health and CMV-seronegative.

The J gene is TRBJ1-2, the V gene TRBV7-8; D possibly corresponds to TRBD1 (5 bases). CDR3 size: 13 residues. Germline V gene sequence: CDR1 SGHVS, CDR2 FQNEAQ. With 3 bases removed from V and 3 bases from J, the gap between germline ends came to 8 bases. The CDR3 sequence is CASSLGGDYGYTF. CDR3 in DNA: TGTGCCAGCAGCTTGGGGGGGGACTATGGCTACACCTTC.

J is TRBJ1-3 and V is TRBV9; no reliable D call. Trimming pared 4 bases from V and 1 base from J, leaving 9 bases between. The germline V gene has CDR1 SGDLS and CDR2 YYNGEE. This CDR3 region has 14 residues. The CDR3 nucleotides read TGTGCCAGCAGCTCGGGGAATTCTGGAAACACCATATATTTT. It translates to CASSSGNSGNTIYF.

The V gene is TRBV27, the J gene TRBJ2-2; TRBD1 might be the D (5 bases). V was pared by 4 bases and J by 6 bases, with 12 bases between. This CDR3 has 14 amino acids. Germline V lookup: CDR1 MNHEY, CDR2 SMNVEV (reference sequence). The CDR3 coding sequence is TGTGCCAGCAGTTCGGACATTTATCCCGGGGAGCTGTTTTTT. Protein sequence: CASSSDIYPGELFF.

This clone was counted between two and nine times. The gene calls are TRBV5-1 and TRBJ1-1, with 7 positions matching TRBD1. The junction had 6 bases not matched to a gene; V was cut back by 4 bases and J by 6 bases. The CDR3 is made up of 13 amino acids. Germline lookup yields CDR1 SGHRS and CDR2 YFSETQ. The chain's CDR3 is CASSPTGLAEAFF. The CDR3 DNA reads as TGCGCCAGCAGCCCGACAGGGTTGGCTGAAGCTTTCTTT.

This clone was observed a few times. The V and J genes are TRBV19 and TRBJ2-7, with a possible D match to TRBD2 (5 bases). The germline V and J ends were trimmed by 3 bases and 7 bases, with 16 bases remaining between them. CDR1 is LNHDA, CDR2 SQIVND, per germline (reference sequence). This CDR3 has 14 amino acids. For the CDR3, the DNA is TGTGCCAGTAGTATTAAAGTGCTCAGAGGGGAGCAGTACTTC. Protein product: CASSIKVLRGEQYF.

This chain links TRBV5-1 with TRBJ2-1, with D maybe TRBD2 (6 bases). This CDR3 spans 16 amino acids. CDR1 SGHRS and CDR2 YFSETQ come from the germline V gene. The V gene lost 2 bases and the J gene lost 4 bases, with 16 bases spanning the gap. The CDR3, as DNA: TGCGCCAGCAGCTTCCATAGTAACCGGGGGTACAATGAGCAGTTCTTC. Its translation is CASSFHSNRGYNEQFF.

The V gene is TRBV5-1, the J gene TRBJ1-2, with 7 bases aligning to TRBD1. V shed 1 base, J shed 4 bases, and the junction held 10 bases outside the gene matches. Germline assignment: CDR1 SGHRS and CDR2 YFSETQ. The CDR3 consists of 16 residues. In DNA form, the CDR3 reads TGCGCCAGCAGCTTGACGGGACAGCCAGGTCCCTATGGCTACACCTTC. Translating gives CASSLTGQPGPYGYTF.

The chain links TRBV30 to TRBJ2-2; D perhaps matches TRBD1 (6 bases). The CDR3 runs to 14 residues. Germline V gene data show CDR1 as GTSNPN and CDR2 as SVGIG (reference sequence). V was clipped by 3 bases and J by 7 bases, with 15 bases between them. As DNA, the CDR3 is TGTGCCTGGAGAGTTTGGGGGCGAAGCGGGGAGCTGTTTTTT. Protein sequence: CAWRVWGRSGELFF.